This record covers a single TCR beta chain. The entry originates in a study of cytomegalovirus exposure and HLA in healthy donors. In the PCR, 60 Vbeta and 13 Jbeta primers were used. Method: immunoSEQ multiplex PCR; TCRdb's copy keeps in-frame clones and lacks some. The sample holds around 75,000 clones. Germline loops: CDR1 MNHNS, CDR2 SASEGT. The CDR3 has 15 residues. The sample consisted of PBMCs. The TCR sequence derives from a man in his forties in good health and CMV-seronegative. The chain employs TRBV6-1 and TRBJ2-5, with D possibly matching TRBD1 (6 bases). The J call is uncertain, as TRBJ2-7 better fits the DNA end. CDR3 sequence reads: CASSEADSAIYEQYF. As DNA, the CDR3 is TGTGCCAGCAGTGAAGCGGACAGCGCTATCTACGAGCAGTACTTC.